These 19 T cell receptor beta chains were sequenced from one sample in a study of blood T cell repertoires in COVID-19. Clones were read by immunoSEQ multiplex PCR, and TCRdb kept only the in-frame ones, dropping some. The sample carries 40,000 to 45,000 clones, about nine tenths recorded once. The sequencing sample was made of peripheral blood. Receptor source: a man aged 50-59 years with active COVID-19.

This sequence joins TRBV5-4 and TRBJ2-3; 8 positions match TRBD1. Trimming took 4 bases from V and 0 from J; bases not matched to a gene: 4. The V gene's germline CDR1 is SGHNT and CDR2 YYREEE (reference sequence). The CDR3 extends over 15 amino acids. CDR3 region: CASSRTGLSTDTQYF. CDR3 DNA sequence: TGTGCCAGCAGCCGGACAGGGCTAAGCACAGATACGCAGTATTTT.

This clone was detected many times. CDR3 region: CASSLGVAGSEQFF. The CDR3 DNA reads as TGTGCCAGCAGCTTAGGTGTGGCGGGATCGGAGCAGTTCTTC. The chain is built from TRBV13 and TRBJ2-1; a weak D match, TRBD2 (6 bases). The length of the CDR3 is 14 residues. The germline V gene encodes CDR1 PRHDT and CDR2 FYEKMQ (reference sequence). The V end was cut by 0 bases, the J end by 10 bases, with 13 bases between.

Only one count was recorded for this clone. The chain links TRBV7-9 to TRBJ2-2, with TRBD2 matching 8 bases. From germline, CDR1 is SEHNR and CDR2 FQNEAQ (reference sequence). With V trimmed by 6 bases and J by 6 bases, 6 bases remained unmatched. The CDR3 has 14 amino acids. The CDR3 nucleotides are TGTGCCAGCAGTCAAGAGCGGGGGCCCGGGGAGCTGTTTTTT. Its protein product is CASSQERGPGELFF.

The chain recombines TRBV27 with TRBJ1-2; no definite D call. The V end was cut by 3 bases, the J end by 0 bases, with 11 bases between. Germline lookup yields CDR1 MNHEY and CDR2 SMNVEV (reference sequence). This CDR3 region has 15 residues. The CDR3, as DNA: TGTGCCAGCAGTTTCTTCGCAGGCACTAACTATGGCTACACCTTC. The encoded protein is CASSFFAGTNYGYTF.

The gene calls are TRBV7-9 and TRBJ2-1; weak D call: TRBD2 (6 bases). The ends were cut back, 9 bases at V and 2 bases at J, with 14 bases in the middle. Germline CDR1 is SEHNR and CDR2 is FQNEAQ (reference sequence). The CDR3 runs 14 residues. The CDR3 region is CASPRGGTYNEQFF. The CDR3 coding sequence is TGTGCCAGTCCACGGGGAGGAACCTACAATGAGCAGTTCTTC.

This rearrangement joins TRBV19 to TRBJ1-2; 8 nucleotides match TRBD1. With 4 bases clipped from V and 7 bases from J, the junction kept 11 bases outside the gene matches. The CDR3 sequence is 15 residues long. CDR1 and CDR2 from the germline V gene are LNHDA and SQIVND (reference sequence). The CDR3 bases are TGTGCCAGTAGTACACACCGGGACAGGATAGGTGGCTACACCTTC. Translation gives CASSTHRDRIGGYTF. The full variable domain, completed using reference TRBV19 and TRBJ1-2, is DGGITQSPKYLFRKEGQNVTLSCEQNLNHDAMYWYRQDPGQGLRLIYYSQIVNDFQKGDIAEGYSVSREKKESFPLTVTSAQKNPTAFYLCASSTHRDRIGGYTFGSGTRLTVV.

This chain connects TRBV27 to TRBJ2-1, with a tentative D call TRBD2 (5 bases). Trimming shortened V by 7 bases and J by 4 bases, and 20 bases separated the two germline ends. The CDR3 covers 16 residues. Germline V gene sequence: CDR1 MNHEY, CDR2 SMNVEV (reference sequence). Here the CDR3 reads CASIDIKAERYNEQFF. The CDR3 region has the DNA TGTGCCAGCATTGACATAAAAGCGGAACGGTACAATGAGCAGTTCTTC.

V gene TRBV11-2 combines with J gene TRBJ2-5; possibly TRBD1 for D (5 bases). Per germline, CDR1 SGHAT and CDR2 FQNNGV. V lost 3 bases to trimming and J lost 3 bases, with 11 bases between them. This CDR3 comprises 14 residues. Here the CDR3 reads CASSFTGREETQYF. The CDR3 DNA reads as TGTGCCAGCAGCTTCACGGGCAGGGAAGAGACCCAGTACTTC.

J is TRBJ2-1 and V is TRBV6-6; TRBD2 matches at 8 bases. Germline V gene data show CDR1 as MNHNY and CDR2 as SVGAGI (reference sequence). This CDR3 is built from 16 residues. V dropped 4 bases and J dropped 3; count of bases not matched to a gene: 8. The CDR3 DNA reads as TGTGCCAGCAGTTTACAAGCGGGAGATGGCTACAATGAGCAGTTCTTC. Its translation: CASSLQAGDGYNEQFF.

The chain is built from TRBV23-1 and TRBJ1-3; D is ambiguous. TRBV23-1 is reported as an ORF; its role is uncertain. V was trimmed by 10 bases and J by 0 bases, leaving 13 bases between them. The CDR3 runs to 14 residues. The CDR3 DNA reads as TGCGCCACCCTATCACCTGACTCTGGAAACACCATATATTTT. It translates to CATLSPDSGNTIYF.

The rearrangement links TRBV6-6 to TRBJ1-5; 8 bases agree with TRBD1. From germline, CDR1 is MNHNY and CDR2 SVGAGI (reference sequence). The CDR3 is made up of 14 amino acids. V lost 4 bases, J lost 5 bases, and 4 bases stayed unmatched. CDR3 residues: CASSWTGLDQPQHF. CDR3 nucleotides: TGTGCCAGCAGTTGGACAGGGCTCGATCAGCCCCAGCATTTT.

The CDR3 sequence is CATSEAVYSGETQYF. CDR3 coding DNA: TGTGCCACCAGCGAAGCGGTCTACAGCGGAGAGACCCAGTACTTC. The chain uses TRBV15 and TRBJ2-5; perhaps TRBD2 as D (5 bases). CDR1 is LNHNV, CDR2 YYDKDF, per germline (reference sequence). The ends were cut back, 5 bases at V and 4 bases at J, with 17 bases in the middle. This CDR3 spans 15 amino acids. Full variable domain (rest looked up from reference TRBV15 and TRBJ2-5): DAMVIQNPRYQVTQFGKPVTLSCSQTLNHNVMYWYQQKSSQAPKLLFHYYDKDFNNEADTPDNFQSRRPNTSFCFLDIRSPGLGDTAMYLCATSEAVYSGETQYFGPGTRLLVL.

This chain connects TRBV4-1 to TRBJ2-7; TRBD1 matches at 9 bases. Germline assignment: CDR1 MGHRA and CDR2 YSYEKL. This CDR3 spans 15 amino acids. V was pared by 3 bases and J by 2 bases, with 5 bases of the junction left unmatched. CDR3 loop: CASSQQQGAAYEQYF. DNA for the CDR3: TGCGCCAGCAGCCAGCAACAGGGGGCTGCCTACGAGCAGTACTTC.

The chain links TRBV5-5 to TRBJ1-2, with D uncertain. V was clipped by 0 bases and J by 2 bases, with 5 bases between them. The CDR3 extends over 13 amino acids. The germline gives CDR1 SGHKS, CDR2 YYEKEE (reference sequence). The CDR3 sequence: CASSLDINYGYTF. In DNA, the CDR3 is TGTGCCAGCAGCTTGGACATAAACTATGGCTACACCTTC.

This clone showed up just once. The V gene is TRBV30, the J gene TRBJ1-2, with D perhaps matching TRBD1 (6 bases). Looked up from germline, CDR1 is GTSNPN and CDR2 is SVGIG (reference sequence). Between the trimmed V and J ends, which lost 2 bases and 7 bases, there was a span of 8 bases. This CDR3 comprises 11 residues. The CDR3 protein is CAWSPGVGYTF. CDR3 coding DNA: TGTGCCTGGAGTCCAGGGGTTGGCTACACCTTC.

The rearrangement links TRBV9 to TRBJ2-7; 7 bases agree with TRBD1. The CDR3 is 15 residues long. Germline V gene data show CDR1 as SGDLS and CDR2 as YYNGEE. J lost 4 bases, V lost 0 bases, and 7 bases had no gene match. CDR3 protein: CASSVGDSIFYEQYF. CDR3 nucleotides: TGTGCCAGCAGCGTAGGGGACAGTATATTTTACGAGCAGTACTTC.

This clone has just one count. This rearrangement joins TRBV7-2 to TRBJ1-5; D gene unclear. The CDR3 extends over 15 amino acids. Trimming took off 1 base at V and 4 bases at J, with 11 bases between the two ends. The germline V gene encodes CDR1 SGHTA and CDR2 FQGNSA. CDR3 amino acids: CASSLGGPENQPQHF. The CDR3 region has the DNA TGTGCCAGCAGCTTAGGCGGCCCGGAGAATCAGCCCCAGCATTTT.

Only a few counts were recorded for this clone. Other nucleotide sequences in the sample specify the same CDR3. V usage is TRBV9 and J usage is TRBJ2-2, with TRBD1 as a possible D gene (6 bases). CDR1 and CDR2 (germline): SGDLS, YYNGEE. CDR3 length: 16 amino acids. V was shortened by 2 bases and J by 2 bases, with 13 bases between the two germline ends. The CDR3 protein is CASSVHRDTNTGELFF. DNA for the CDR3: TGTGCCAGCAGCGTTCACCGGGACACCAACACCGGGGAGCTGTTTTTT.

This clone qualifies as medium-sized. This rearrangement joins TRBV9 to TRBJ1-1; maybe TRBD1 (6 bases). CDR3 length equals 14 residues. The V end lost 4 bases, the J end lost 4 bases, and 14 bases lay between the germline ends. From germline, CDR1 is SGDLS and CDR2 YYNGEE. The CDR3, as DNA: TGTGCCAGCAGCCCCCCGACAGGCGTCACTGAAGCTTTCTTT. It translates to CASSPPTGVTEAFF. The whole variable domain, filled in from reference TRBV9 and TRBJ1-1, reads DSGVTQTPKHLITATGQRVTLRCSPRSGDLSVYWYQQSLDQGLQFLIQYYNGEERAKGNILERFSAQQFPDLHSELNLSSLELGDSALYFCASSPPTGVTEAFFGQGTRLTVV.